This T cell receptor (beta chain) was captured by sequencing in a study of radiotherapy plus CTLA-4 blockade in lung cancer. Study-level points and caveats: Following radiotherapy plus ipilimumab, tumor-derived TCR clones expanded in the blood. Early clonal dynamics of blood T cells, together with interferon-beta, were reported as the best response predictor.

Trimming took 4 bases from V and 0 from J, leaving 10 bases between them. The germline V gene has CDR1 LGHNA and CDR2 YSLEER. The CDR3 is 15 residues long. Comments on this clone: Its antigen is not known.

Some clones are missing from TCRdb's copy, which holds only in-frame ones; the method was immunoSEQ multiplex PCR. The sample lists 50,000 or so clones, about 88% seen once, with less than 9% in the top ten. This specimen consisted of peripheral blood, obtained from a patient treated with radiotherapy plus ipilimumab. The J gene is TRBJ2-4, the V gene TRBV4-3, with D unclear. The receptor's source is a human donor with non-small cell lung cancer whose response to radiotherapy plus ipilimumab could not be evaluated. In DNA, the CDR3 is TGCGCCAGCAGCCGCAGTGTGGTAGCCAAAAACATTCAGTACTTC. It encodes CASSRSVVAKNIQYF.